This TCR beta chain was profiled in a study of blood T cell repertoires in COVID-19. Trimming removed 1 base from V and 3 bases from J, with 10 bases in between. The CDR3 extends over 14 amino acids. CDR1 is MDHEN and CDR2 is SYDVKM in the germline V gene. Authors' data handling: For nucleated cells, counts were estimated from reference gene primer amplification. TCRdb's table, derived via immunoSEQ multiplex PCR, lists solely in-frame clones and lacks some. V, J and clone size derive from that table, while D and trimming were established from the DNA sequence. This sample yields over 200,000 clones, of which just under 90% are seen a single time; 5.5% to 7.5% belongs to the top ten.

The origin of this receptor is a man between 60 and 70 years old who had recovered from COVID-19. V and J are TRBV28 and TRBJ2-7, with D tentatively TRBD1 (5 bases). Sequenced input: peripheral blood. The chain's CDR3 is CASSLSDNFYEQYF. CDR3 sequence (DNA): TGTGCCAGCAGTTTATCGGACAACTTCTACGAGCAGTACTTC.